The 26 T cell receptor beta chains below were found in one sample sequenced in a study of identical twins. One entry per CDR3 protein, called by TCRdb with MiXCR from the 5' RACE reads. The sample includes some 500,000 distinct CDR3 sequences, about 20% of them seen just once. These data also featured in a second study, about T cells expressing NK-cell markers.

Sample: CD4+ T cells sorted from blood. The receptors stem from a woman aged 18-29 years in good health.

This clonotype was picked up a small number of times. CDR3 in amino acids: CSASLATWRGEQFF. CDR3 in DNA: TGCAGTGCTAGTTTGGCAACATGGCGCGGTGAGCAGTTCTTC. This chain links TRBV20-1 with TRBJ2-1, with D hard to call. V was pared by 3 bases and J by 9 bases, with 18 bases between. Per germline, CDR1 DFQATT and CDR2 SNEGSKA (reference sequence). The CDR3 runs 14 residues.

The CDR3 here is CASSLGVGLAGDEQFF. The CDR3, as DNA: TGTGCCAGCAGCTTAGGAGTCGGGTTAGCGGGAGATGAGCAGTTCTTC. The chain has TRBV7-2 and TRBJ2-1; 9 nucleotides agree with TRBD2. With 1 base clipped from V and 8 bases from J, the junction kept 9 bases outside the gene matches. This CDR3 is 16 amino acids long. Per germline, CDR1 SGHTA and CDR2 FQGNSA.

The chain has TRBV7-3 and TRBJ2-2; 9 bases align to TRBD1. V shed 6 bases and J 7 bases; nucleotides not matched to a gene: 9. In germline, CDR1 is SGHTA, CDR2 FQGTGA. The CDR3 covers 15 residues. The CDR3 DNA reads TGTGCCAGCAGTCACCCGGGACAGGGCGTCGGGGAGCTGTTTTTT. Translation gives CASSHPGQGVGELFF.

The V call is TRBV10-3, the J call TRBJ2-5, with 8 bases that match TRBD2. Trimming cost V 8 bases and J 4 bases; bases outside gene matches: 3. CDR3 length equals 12 residues. Germline lookup yields CDR1 ENHRY and CDR2 SYGVKD. The chain's CDR3 is CAIGLAGETQYF. CDR3 nucleotides: TGTGCCATCGGTCTAGCGGGAGAGACCCAGTACTTC.

In its sample, this clonotype was seen once. The CDR3 here is CASSQGFGSGTSTDTQYF. In nucleotides, the CDR3 is TGTGCCAGCAGCCAAGGGTTCGGTAGCGGGACTTCCACAGATACGCAGTATTTT. The V gene is TRBV4-2, the J gene TRBJ2-3, with 8 bases fitting TRBD2. Germline V CDR1 and CDR2: LGHNA, YNFKEQ. The CDR3 totals 18 residues. Losses at the gene ends were 1 base for V and 2 bases for J; bases not matched to a gene: 11.

A word on this clonotype: One end of the junction fails to match germline, which may point to a read error. The chain recombines TRBV11-2 with TRBJ2-1; perhaps TRBD2 as D (5 bases). From germline, CDR1 is SGHAT and CDR2 FQNNGV. This CDR3 contains 15 residues. CDR3 nucleotides: TGTGCCAGCAGCTTAGGAGGGTCTTCCTCCAATGAGCAGTTCTTC. Protein sequence: CASSLGGSSSNEQFF.

The chain uses TRBV6-1 and TRBJ2-3; D is uncertain. Germline CDR1 and CDR2: MNHNS and SASEGT. The CDR3 loop spans 15 amino acids. Trimming cost V 3 bases and J 4 bases, with 14 bases left between them. This CDR3 reads CASSDRQSRADTQYF. CDR3 nucleotides: TGTGCCAGCAGTGATAGGCAGTCTCGGGCAGATACGCAGTATTTT.

This clonotype appeared a few times. The chain carries TRBV7-9 and TRBJ2-7; D is undetermined. CDR1 SEHNR and CDR2 FQNEAQ come from the germline V gene (reference sequence). The length of the CDR3 is 13 residues. Trimming shortened V by 4 bases and J by 6 bases, and 13 bases separated the two germline ends. CDR3 DNA: TGTGCCAGCAGCTATTCAAGGGATTTCGAGCAGTACTTC. Amino acids: CASSYSRDFEQYF.

CDR3: CATSRYPRGEQYF. The CDR3 nucleotides are TGTGCCACCAGCAGATATCCCAGGGGCGAGCAGTACTTC. The V call is TRBV15, the J call TRBJ2-7; D might be TRBD1 (6 bases). The CDR3 runs 13 residues. The germline CDR1 and CDR2 sequences are LNHNV and YYDKDF (reference sequence). Trimming stripped 2 bases from V and 6 bases from J, with 11 bases between.

The rearrangement uses TRBV7-9 and TRBJ2-1; 9 positions match TRBD2. Germline-derived CDR1 and CDR2 are SEHNR and FQNEAQ (reference sequence). This CDR3 spans 13 amino acids. The CDR3 here is CVGGLATRDEQFF. CDR3 nucleotide sequence: TGTGTTGGGGGACTAGCAACGCGAGATGAGCAGTTCTTC.

The chain is built from TRBV6-1 and TRBJ1-5; D may be TRBD1 (5 bases). The length of the CDR3 is 15 residues. Trimming cost V 6 bases and J 4 bases, with 16 bases left between them. The germline gives CDR1 MNHNS, CDR2 SASEGT. The DNA of the CDR3 is TGTGCCAGCAGACCCCGGCACTCAGGGAATCAGCCCCAGCATTTT. Its translation: CASRPRHSGNQPQHF.

This clonotype appeared a few times. The V call is TRBV11-2, the J call TRBJ2-5; 8 positions match TRBD1. From germline, CDR1 is SGHAT and CDR2 FQNNGV. The trim removed 1 base at V and 1 base at J, leaving 5 bases unmatched. CDR3 length: 16 residues. The CDR3 sequence: CASSLGGTGLQETQYF. The CDR3, as DNA: TGTGCCAGCAGCTTAGGGGGGACAGGACTCCAAGAGACCCAGTACTTC.

The chain combines TRBV11-2 with TRBJ2-7, with TRBD2 identical over 7 bases. Per the germline V gene, CDR1 is SGHAT and CDR2 is FQNNGV. V lost 5 bases and J lost 4; bases outside the gene matches: 20. The CDR3 spans 18 residues. The CDR3 DNA reads TGTGCCAGCAGCACCGGCAATTGGACAAGCGGGATTCTATACGAGCAGTACTTC. Translating gives CASSTGNWTSGILYEQYF.

The chain carries TRBV20-1 and TRBJ1-2, with D maybe TRBD1 (5 bases). V was trimmed by 3 bases and J by 0 bases, leaving 11 bases between them. The CDR3 length is 14 residues. Germline CDR1 and CDR2: DFQATT and SNEGSKA (reference sequence). CDR3 loop: CSARARETNYGYTF. The DNA for the CDR3 is TGCAGTGCTAGGGCCAGGGAAACTAACTATGGCTACACCTTC.

This clonotype has only a few counts. The genes are TRBV20-1 and TRBJ2-2; D is perhaps TRBD2 (5 bases). Germline CDR1 reads DFQATT; CDR2 reads SNEGSKA (reference sequence). The CDR3 loop spans 13 amino acids. The ends were cut back, 3 bases at V and 6 bases at J, with 11 bases in the middle. CDR3 sequence (DNA): TGCAGTGCTAGGGTAGCGATTGCCGGGGAGCTGTTTTTT. Its protein product is CSARVAIAGELFF.

J is TRBJ2-1 and V is TRBV18; D not resolved. V lost 3 bases, J lost 0 bases, and 12 bases lay in between. Germline V gene lookup returns CDR1 KGHSH and CDR2 LQKENI. The CDR3 contains 16 residues. This CDR3 is CASSPPGLSSYNEQFF. The CDR3 DNA follows: TGTGCCAGCTCACCCCCCGGCTTAAGCTCCTACAATGAGCAGTTCTTC.

This clonotype was recorded many times. The CDR3 nucleotides read TGCAGCGGGGGGGGGCCTCGCGACAATGAGCAGTTCTTC. Amino acid sequence: CSGGGPRDNEQFF. The chain has TRBV20-1 and TRBJ2-1; TRBD2 agrees at 8 bases. CDR3 length: 13 amino acids. Germline assignment: CDR1 DFQATT and CDR2 SNEGSKA (reference sequence).

This clonotype showed up just a few times. The chain combines TRBV4-3 with TRBJ2-5; TRBD1 is a possible D gene (6 bases). V was clipped by 0 bases and J by 4 bases, with 15 bases between them. This CDR3 is built from 16 residues. Germline lookup yields CDR1 LGHNA and CDR2 YSLEER. CDR3 nucleotides: TGCGCCAGCAGCCAAGAGTTACAGGGAAAAGGAGAGACCCAGTACTTC. It encodes CASSQELQGKGETQYF.

This clonotype was found many times. V gene TRBV15 combines with J gene TRBJ1-1, with D hard to call. The length of the CDR3 is 12 residues. CDR1 is LNHNV, CDR2 YYDKDF, per germline (reference sequence). Trimming stripped 3 bases from V and 5 bases from J, with 7 bases between. CDR3 nucleotide sequence: TGTGCCACCAGCAGCGGGGTGACTGAAGCTTTCTTT. Translating it yields CATSSGVTEAFF.

The V and J genes are TRBV5-1 and TRBJ2-5; 8 bases line up with TRBD1. Germline V gene lookup returns CDR1 SGHRS and CDR2 YFSETQ. This CDR3 is 14 amino acids long. V dropped 7 bases and J dropped 3; count of bases not matched to a gene: 8. The CDR3 DNA follows: TGCGCCAGCGGGTACCGGACAGGGAAAGAGACCCAGTACTTC. It specifies CASGYRTGKETQYF. The full variable domain, in which reference TRBV5-1 and TRBJ2-5 provide the parts outside the CDR3, is KAGVTQTPRYLIKTRGQQVTLSCSPISGHRSVSWYQQTPGQGLQFLFEYFSETQRNKGNFPGRFSGRQFSNSRSEMNVSTLELGDSALYLCASGYRTGKETQYFGPGTRLLVL.

This clonotype showed up many times. J is TRBJ2-7 and V is TRBV10-3, with TRBD2 as a possible D gene (6 bases). Germline values: CDR1 ENHRY, CDR2 SYGVKD. Trimming removed 10 bases at V and 2 bases at J, with 12 bases between. This CDR3 contains 12 residues. The CDR3 DNA sequence: TGTGCCACCCAGTGGGGGGCCTACGAGCAGTACTTC. Amino acid sequence: CATQWGAYEQYF.

In this sample, this clonotype turned up a few times. The chain uses TRBV9 and TRBJ1-3; possible D gene TRBD1, 6 bases. From germline, CDR1 is SGDLS and CDR2 YYNGEE. The CDR3 is 15 amino acids. Trimming removed 3 bases at V and 0 bases at J, with 10 bases between. The chain's CDR3 is CASSAGGSSGNTIYF. CDR3 coding DNA: TGTGCCAGCAGCGCCGGGGGCAGCTCTGGAAACACCATATATTTT. The entire variable domain, with the rest obtained from reference TRBV9 and TRBJ1-3, is as follows: DSGVTQTPKHLITATGQRVTLRCSPRSGDLSVYWYQQSLDQGLQFLIQYYNGEERAKGNILERFSAQQFPDLHSELNLSSLELGDSALYFCASSAGGSSGNTIYFGEGSWLTVV.

This sequence joins TRBV5-1 and TRBJ2-1, with 9 nucleotides matching TRBD2. This CDR3 contains 15 residues. Germline CDR1 reads SGHRS; CDR2 reads YFSETQ. V shed 0 bases and J 9 bases; nucleotides not matched to a gene: 7. This chain's CDR3 is CASSLDSGSRAEQFF. CDR3 DNA sequence: TGCGCCAGCAGCTTGGATAGCGGGAGTAGGGCTGAGCAGTTCTTC.

The V call is TRBV20-1, the J call TRBJ2-5, with D unclear. V dropped 0 bases and J dropped 2 bases, with 10 bases sitting between them. The V gene's germline CDR1 is DFQATT and CDR2 SNEGSKA (reference sequence). CDR3 length equals 14 residues. The CDR3: CSARDWPRQETQYF. CDR3 bases: TGCAGTGCTAGAGATTGGCCAAGACAAGAGACCCAGTACTTC.

This clonotype was counted only a few times. This chain joins TRBV6-5 and TRBJ1-1; tentatively, D is TRBD1 (5 bases). CDR3 length equals 12 residues. With 6 bases removed from V and 7 bases from J, the gap between germline ends came to 12 bases. In germline, CDR1 is MNHEY, CDR2 SVGAGI. The CDR3: CASSGRGYEAFF. The CDR3 bases are TGTGCCAGCAGCGGTAGGGGATATGAAGCTTTCTTT.

The chain couples TRBV20-1 to TRBJ2-3; D is uncertain. The CDR3 loop spans 12 amino acids. Germline V gene sequence: CDR1 DFQATT, CDR2 SNEGSKA (reference sequence). The chain's CDR3 is CSQKSSTDTQYF. Here the CDR3 DNA reads TGCAGCCAGAAATCGAGCACAGATACGCAGTATTTT.